The text below deals with one TCR beta chain. This entry belongs to a study of blood T cell repertoires in COVID-19. At the level of the study: Both acute and convalescent COVID-19 samples were obtained from the United States, Italy and Spain. Nucleic acid was either cDNA or gDNA, and it came from T cells, B-cell-depleted T cells, or PBMCs.

J was trimmed by 4 bases and V by 0 bases; bases with no gene match: 13. The CDR3 totals 19 residues. Per the germline V gene, CDR1 is SEHNR and CDR2 is FQNEAQ (reference sequence). How the authors handled the data: Reference gene primer amplification gave nucleated cell count estimates. Assay used: immunoSEQ multiplex PCR; TCRdb lists only in-frame clones, some missing. V, J and clone size derive from that table, while D and trimming were established from the DNA sequence. The profile shows about 300,000 clones, about nine tenths of them singletons. Sequences were obtained from peripheral blood. The rearrangement links TRBV7-9 to TRBJ2-1, with 9 positions matching TRBD1. This sequence originates from a woman between 25 and 40 years old who had recovered from COVID-19. As DNA, the CDR3 is TGTGCCAGCAGCTTAGCGGTGGGGGACAGGGTTCTGTTTTACAATGAGCAGTTCTTC. Amino acids: CASSLAVGDRVLFYNEQFF.